The 24 T cell receptor beta chains given below trace back to one sample, sequenced in a study of T-cell memory formation after mild COVID-19. TCRdb recomputed calls from the 5' RACE reads with MiXCR, one row per CDR3 protein. Altogether about half a million distinct CDR3 sequences are present, roughly 18% being singletons, with the ten largest covering approximately 13%. Sequencing was performed on PBMCs or a T cell subset sorted from them (not recorded which). The receptors stem from an adult woman who had mild COVID-19 (a few samples of this study predate the infection). Cell type and time point are not known.

The V gene is TRBV7-9, the J gene TRBJ1-2, with D perhaps TRBD1 (5 bases). The CDR3 runs 13 residues. The V end lost 5 bases, the J end lost 2 bases, and 9 bases lay between the germline ends. The germline V gene encodes CDR1 SEHNR and CDR2 FQNEAQ (reference sequence). The CDR3 nucleotides read TGTGCCAGCAGCAAAGACAGCAACTATGGCTACACCTTC. Its translation is CASSKDSNYGYTF.

The rearrangement joins TRBV28 to TRBJ1-1; D possibly corresponds to TRBD1 (5 bases). Trimming removed 10 bases at V and 1 base at J, with 25 bases between. The germline V gene encodes CDR1 MDHEN and CDR2 SYDVKM. The CDR3 contains 17 residues. The CDR3, as DNA: TGTGCCACAACTCCCTCCGGGGGAACGCCGGGGAACACTGAAGCTTTCTTT. The encoded protein is CATTPSGGTPGNTEAFF.

The chain combines TRBV27 with TRBJ2-1; 7 bases match TRBD1. With V trimmed by 4 bases and J by 0 bases, 3 bases remained unmatched. Germline V gene sequence: CDR1 MNHEY, CDR2 SMNVEV (reference sequence). The CDR3 totals 15 residues. The CDR3 nucleotides read TGTGCCAGCAGTTCAGACAGGGACTCCTACAATGAGCAGTTCTTC. Residues: CASSSDRDSYNEQFF.

Only a few counts were recorded for this clonotype. The V and J genes are TRBV7-9 and TRBJ1-5, with a weak D call TRBD1 (6 bases). Germline CDR1 is SEHNR and CDR2 is FQNEAQ (reference sequence). Between the trimmed V and J ends, which lost 4 bases and 4 bases, there was a span of 11 bases. The CDR3 totals 14 residues. CDR3 nucleotides: TGTGCCAGCAGCTGGGGGGCAGGAAATCAGCCCCAGCATTTT. Residues: CASSWGAGNQPQHF.

This clonotype came up once. The chain joins TRBV5-6 to TRBJ1-1, with TRBD1 as a possible D gene (5 bases). This CDR3 is 14 amino acids long. The V and J ends lost 4 bases and 4 bases respectively, with 14 bases between them. Germline loops: CDR1 SGHDT, CDR2 YYEEEE. As DNA, the CDR3 is TGTGCCAGCAGCCGCAGGGCGAGGGCCACTGAAGCTTTCTTT. Translating it yields CASSRRARATEAFF.

This clonotype has ten or more counts. V is TRBV19 and J is TRBJ1-5, with 8 bases identical to TRBD1. CDR1 is LNHDA, CDR2 SQIVND, per germline (reference sequence). There are 13 residues in the CDR3. V lost 10 bases to trimming and J lost 7 bases; unmatched junction nucleotides: 9. The DNA of the CDR3 is TGTGCCACCACAACTACAGGGGGGCAGCCCCAGCATTTT. Its translation is CATTTTGGQPQHF.

Only a few counts were recorded for this clonotype. This chain joins TRBV5-1 and TRBJ2-1, with 12 bases fitting TRBD2. The V segment lost 0 bases and the J segment 1 base; nucleotides outside the gene matches: 8. The CDR3 covers 19 residues. Germline assignment: CDR1 SGHRS and CDR2 YFSETQ. The CDR3 DNA reads as TGCGCCAGCAGCTTGGGGCTAGCGGGAGGGCCTTTATCCTACAATGAGCAGTTCTTC. It encodes CASSLGLAGGPLSYNEQFF. Full variable domain (remainder filled in from reference TRBV5-1 and TRBJ2-1): KAGVTQTPRYLIKTRGQQVTLSCSPISGHRSVSWYQQTPGQGLQFLFEYFSETQRNKGNFPGRFSGRQFSNSRSEMNVSTLELGDSALYLCASSLGLAGGPLSYNEQFFGPGTRLTVL.

This clonotype has a handful of counts. This chain joins TRBV5-1 and TRBJ2-1, with 9 bases aligning to TRBD2. This CDR3 is 17 amino acids long. After removal of 4 bases from V and 4 bases from J, the junction contained 12 bases not matched to a gene. Per germline, CDR1 SGHRS and CDR2 YFSETQ. CDR3 protein: CASSVASSGSPYNEQFF. CDR3 DNA sequence: TGCGCCAGCAGCGTAGCAAGTAGCGGGAGCCCTTACAATGAGCAGTTCTTC.

The chain links TRBV12-3 or TRBV12-4 to TRBJ2-1, with D perhaps TRBD2 (6 bases). With 6 bases removed from V and 9 bases from J, the gap between germline ends came to 21 bases. This CDR3 comprises 15 residues. The CDR3 sequence is CASSSAKTSFGEQFF. The DNA of the CDR3 is TGTGCCAGCAGCTCCGCCAAAACTAGCTTCGGTGAGCAGTTCTTC.

This clonotype has just a few counts. V is TRBV12-3 or TRBV12-4 and J is TRBJ1-1, with D perhaps TRBD1 (6 bases). The CDR3 sequence is 12 residues long. V lost 8 bases to trimming and J lost 6 bases, with 13 bases between them. The CDR3 coding sequence is TGTGCCAGCCGGGGGGCGTACGCTGAAGCTTTCTTT. This encodes CASRGAYAEAFF.

This chain links TRBV2 with TRBJ2-3; D is uncertain. In germline, CDR1 is SNHLY, CDR2 FYNNEI. This CDR3 comprises 15 residues. Trimming cost V 7 bases and J 5 bases, with 19 bases left between them. The CDR3 DNA is TGTGCCAGCAATCCAGAAAATATCAAGGGAGATACGCAGTATTTT. As protein: CASNPENIKGDTQYF.

V usage is TRBV3-1 and J usage is TRBJ2-1; D might be TRBD2 (5 bases). The V end was cut by 0 bases, the J end by 3 bases, with 12 bases between. Germline CDR1 is LGHDT and CDR2 is YNNKEL (reference sequence). This CDR3 contains 16 residues. The CDR3 spells CASSQEPNGGYNEQFF. The CDR3 nucleotides read TGTGCCAGCAGCCAAGAGCCCAACGGAGGCTACAATGAGCAGTTCTTC.

The rearrangement links TRBV9 to TRBJ2-3; the match to TRBD2 covers 7 bases. The V gene's germline CDR1 is SGDLS and CDR2 YYNGEE. The CDR3 is 19 residues long. The V and J ends lost 0 bases and 5 bases, in that order; junction bases with no gene match: 18. The CDR3 sequence is CASSVDSGTRAGVIDTQYF. CDR3 DNA sequence: TGTGCCAGCAGCGTAGACTCGGGAACACGGGCGGGAGTCATAGATACGCAGTATTTT.

The chain has TRBV30 and TRBJ2-3, with 11 bases aligning to TRBD2. Germline V gene sequence: CDR1 GTSNPN, CDR2 SVGIG (reference sequence). The CDR3 totals 16 residues. The CDR3 sequence is CACTSGSRVWSDTQYF. DNA for the CDR3: TGTGCGTGTACTAGCGGGAGCAGGGTTTGGTCAGATACGCAGTATTTT.

This rearrangement joins TRBV6-2 or TRBV6-3 to TRBJ2-1; 12 bases agree with TRBD2. Trimming took 2 bases from V and 3 from J; bases not matched to a gene: 8. The CDR3 spans 18 residues. Germline V gene data show CDR1 as MNHEY and CDR2 as SVGEGT. CDR3 bases: TGTGCCAGCAGTTACCGGCTAGCGGGGGGGAGGGGCTACAATGAGCAGTTCTTC. Amino acid sequence: CASSYRLAGGRGYNEQFF.

The V and J genes are TRBV6-5 and TRBJ2-7; TRBD1 aligns across 9 bases. Germline loops: CDR1 MNHEY, CDR2 SVGAGI. The length of the CDR3 is 14 residues. The V and J ends lost 6 bases and 4 bases, in that order; junction bases with no gene match: 7. The CDR3 spells CASRNRGRWYEQYF. As DNA, the CDR3 is TGTGCCAGCAGAAACAGGGGGCGTTGGTACGAGCAGTACTTC.

This rearrangement joins TRBV6-2 or TRBV6-3 to TRBJ2-1, with TRBD2 matching 8 bases. The CDR3 is 14 residues long. Trimming took 6 bases from V and 9 from J; bases not matched to a gene: 10. Germline CDR1 reads MNHEY; CDR2 reads SVGEGT. The CDR3 protein is CASRQVAGGSEQFF. The CDR3, as DNA: TGTGCCAGCAGACAGGTCGCGGGAGGTAGTGAGCAGTTCTTC.

This chain uses TRBV6-6 with TRBJ1-1; D uncertain. Trimming removed 2 bases at V and 5 bases at J, with 3 bases between. Per germline, CDR1 MNHNY and CDR2 SVGAGI (reference sequence). This CDR3 spans 11 amino acids. Here the CDR3 DNA reads TGTGCCAGCAGTTACATGACTGAAGCTTTCTTT. Its protein product is CASSYMTEAFF.

This chain connects TRBV30 to TRBJ1-3, with unresolved D. V gave up 1 base and J gave up 4 bases, with 8 bases separating them. The CDR3 totals 13 residues. The V gene's germline CDR1 is GTSNPN and CDR2 SVGIG (reference sequence). CDR3 residues: CAWSAWAGNTIYF. The CDR3 DNA follows: TGTGCCTGGAGTGCGTGGGCCGGAAACACCATATATTTT. The whole variable domain, remainder taken from reference TRBV30 and TRBJ1-3, is SQTIHQWPATLVQPVGSPLSLECTVEGTSNPNLYWYRQAAGRGLQLLFYSVGIGQISSEVPQNLSASRPQDRQFILSSKKLLLSDSGFYLCAWSAWAGNTIYFGEGSWLTVV.

This sequence joins TRBV10-3 and TRBJ2-1, with TRBD1 as a possible D gene (6 bases). Germline lookup yields CDR1 ENHRY and CDR2 SYGVKD. There are 14 residues in the CDR3. V lost 6 bases and J 4 bases, leaving 13 bases between the germline ends. CDR3 in amino acids: CAIRVGTPYNEQFF. Here the CDR3 DNA reads TGTGCCATCAGGGTCGGGACACCGTACAATGAGCAGTTCTTC.

This chain links TRBV12-3 or TRBV12-4 with TRBJ1-1; tentative D call: TRBD1 (6 bases). The CDR3 loop spans 13 amino acids. V shed 6 bases and J shed 5 bases, with 13 bases lying between them. CDR3: CASSTRGGTEAFF. The CDR3 nucleotides read TGTGCCAGCAGCACCAGGGGAGGGACTGAAGCTTTCTTT.

The chain combines TRBV5-6 with TRBJ1-2; D not resolved. The CDR3 has 14 amino acids. Germline CDR1 SGHDT, CDR2 YYEEEE. V was clipped by 0 bases and J by 6 bases, with 12 bases between them. CDR3 residues: CASSLGSGRDGYTF. Written as DNA, the CDR3 is TGTGCCAGCAGCTTGGGATCTGGGCGGGATGGCTACACCTTC.

V gene TRBV12-3 or TRBV12-4 combines with J gene TRBJ2-3; tentatively, D is TRBD1 or TRBD2 (5 bases each). The CDR3 loop spans 16 amino acids. The ends were cut back, 2 bases at V and 2 bases at J, with 14 bases in the middle. The CDR3 is CASSLIRGDYTDTQYF. The CDR3, as DNA: TGTGCCAGCAGTTTAATCCGGGGCGACTACACAGATACGCAGTATTTT.

The genes are TRBV4-1 and TRBJ1-2; D is undetermined. Germline CDR1 reads MGHRA; CDR2 reads YSYEKL. This CDR3 region has 15 residues. V dropped 1 base and J dropped 0 bases, with 9 bases sitting between them. CDR3 bases: TGCGCCAGCAGCCAAGGGCACCAAGCTAACTATGGCTACACCTTC. Protein product: CASSQGHQANYGYTF.